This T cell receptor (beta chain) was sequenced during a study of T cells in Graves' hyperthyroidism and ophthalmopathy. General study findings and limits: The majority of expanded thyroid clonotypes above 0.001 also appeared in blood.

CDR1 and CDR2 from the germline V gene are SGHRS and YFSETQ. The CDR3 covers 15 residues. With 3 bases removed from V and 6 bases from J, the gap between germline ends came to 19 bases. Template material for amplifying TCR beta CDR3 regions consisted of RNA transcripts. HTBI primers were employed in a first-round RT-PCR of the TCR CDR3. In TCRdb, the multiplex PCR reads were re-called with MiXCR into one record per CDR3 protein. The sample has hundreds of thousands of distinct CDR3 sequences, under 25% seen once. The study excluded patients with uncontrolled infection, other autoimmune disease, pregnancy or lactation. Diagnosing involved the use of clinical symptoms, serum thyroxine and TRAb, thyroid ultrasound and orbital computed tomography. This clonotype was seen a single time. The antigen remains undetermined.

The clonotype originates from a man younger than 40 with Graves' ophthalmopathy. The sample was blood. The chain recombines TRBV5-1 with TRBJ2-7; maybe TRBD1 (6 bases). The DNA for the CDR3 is TGCGCCAGCAGCTCGCGACAGGACGGGCCGGGCGAGCAGTACTTC. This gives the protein CASSSRQDGPGEQYF.